This T cell receptor (beta chain) was found in a study of metastatic and nonmetastatic thyroid tumors. This clone has only a few counts. The CDR3 does not end in the conserved phenylalanine or tryptophan, so this is likely a read error. No patient had received any treatment before thyroid surgery. The CDR3 loop spans 15 amino acids. The V gene's germline CDR1 is MNHEY and CDR2 SVGEGT. V shed 7 bases and J shed 7 bases, with 23 bases lying between them. MiXCR reprocessed the PCR reads for TCRdb. The table records tens of thousands of clones, 12% of them present only once. Sequenced input: blood. This sequence originates from a male donor with papillary thyroid cancer or a benign thyroid nodule (not recorded which). Some clones in this sample may be carry-over from other donors' samples. The V gene is TRBV6-2 or TRBV6-3, the J gene TRBJ2-7; D is possibly TRBD2 (8 bases). This CDR3 reads CASKQGKVLAEEQYL. The CDR3 nucleotides are TGTGCCAGCAAACAGGGGAAGGTACTAGCGGAGGAGCAGTACCTC.